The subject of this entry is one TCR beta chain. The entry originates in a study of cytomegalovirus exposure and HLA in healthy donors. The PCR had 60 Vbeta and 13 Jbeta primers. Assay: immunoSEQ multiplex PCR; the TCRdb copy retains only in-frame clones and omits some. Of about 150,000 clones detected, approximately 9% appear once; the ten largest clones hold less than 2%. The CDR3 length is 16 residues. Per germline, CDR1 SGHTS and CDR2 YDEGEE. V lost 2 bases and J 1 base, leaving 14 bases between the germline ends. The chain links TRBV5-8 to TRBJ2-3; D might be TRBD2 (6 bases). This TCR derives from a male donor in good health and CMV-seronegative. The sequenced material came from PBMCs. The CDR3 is CASSFPLRGGTDTQYF. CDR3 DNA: TGTGCCAGCAGCTTTCCATTGCGGGGCGGCACAGATACGCAGTATTTT.